This T cell receptor (delta chain) is drawn from a study of gamma-delta chains in newborns, infants, children. Study-wide background: Innate gammadelta T cells reportedly expand polyclonally right after birth, driven by microbial exposure, per the title.

With 2 bases removed from V and 0 bases from J, the gap between germline ends came to 40 bases. The CDR3 covers 25 residues. Germline V gives CDR1 TSWWSYY, CDR2 QGS. TCRdb fed the reads to CATT. The data hold about 3,300 delta-chain clones, with around 50% observed a single time. This receptor was identified in a child who received the measles vaccine. Sequencing was carried out using blood. V and J are TRDV1 and TRDJ1; TRDD2 or TRDD3 may be the D gene (5 bases each). CDR3 sequence reads: CALGEGVPGPLPGSFGGGYTDKLIF. As DNA, the CDR3 is TGTGCTCTTGGGGAAGGGGTTCCTGGCCCATTACCTGGTTCCTTTGGCGGGGGGTACACCGATAAACTCATCTTT.